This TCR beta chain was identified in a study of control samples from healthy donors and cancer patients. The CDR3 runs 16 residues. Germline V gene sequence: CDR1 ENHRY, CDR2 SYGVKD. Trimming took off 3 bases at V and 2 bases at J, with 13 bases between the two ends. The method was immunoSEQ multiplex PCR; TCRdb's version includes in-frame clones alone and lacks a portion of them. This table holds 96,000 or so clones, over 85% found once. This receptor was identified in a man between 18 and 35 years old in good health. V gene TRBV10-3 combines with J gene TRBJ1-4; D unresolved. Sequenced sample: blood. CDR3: CAISDSKGSTNEKLFF. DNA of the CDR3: TGTGCCATCAGTGATTCGAAGGGTTCGACTAATGAAAAACTGTTTTTT.